The 32 T cell receptor beta chains presented below share a single source sample, sequenced in a study of blood T cell repertoires in COVID-19. Only in-frame clones appear in the TCRdb table, and some are missing; sequencing was by immunoSEQ multiplex PCR. Of 200,000 to 250,000 clones listed, roughly 82% are singletons. Source material: peripheral blood. These receptors originate from an elderly woman with COVID-19, enrolled during active disease.

The rearrangement uses TRBV19 and TRBJ2-7; 8 bases are a match to TRBD1. The germline CDR1 and CDR2 sequences are LNHDA and SQIVND (reference sequence). The CDR3 is 15 residues long. V dropped 2 bases and J dropped 0; count of bases not matched to a gene: 3. The CDR3 sequence is CASSINRGSSYEQYF. The CDR3 bases are TGTGCCAGTAGTATAAACAGGGGGAGCTCCTACGAGCAGTACTTC. The entire variable domain, with the rest obtained from reference TRBV19 and TRBJ2-7, is as follows: DGGITQSPKYLFRKEGQNVTLSCEQNLNHDAMYWYRQDPGQGLRLIYYSQIVNDFQKGDIAEGYSVSREKKESFPLTVTSAQKNPTAFYLCASSINRGSSYEQYFGPGTRLTVT.

The gene calls are TRBV5-1 and TRBJ1-2; TRBD1 matches 8 bases. Germline trimming cut 3 bases from V and 8 bases from J; bases unmatched to any gene: 15. Germline V CDR1 and CDR2: SGHRS, YFSETQ. This CDR3 contains 16 residues. Here the CDR3 DNA reads TGCGCCAGCAGCTCCGGGACAGGACGCGACCCCGGGGGCTACACCTTC. It codes for CASSSGTGRDPGGYTF.

For the CDR3, the DNA is TGTGCCAGCAGCTGGGGTAGCGGGGGAGGAGATACGCAGTATTTT. Translated, it gives CASSWGSGGGDTQYF. The chain combines TRBV7-9 with TRBJ2-3; 9 bases agree with TRBD2. Germline V lookup: CDR1 SEHNR, CDR2 FQNEAQ (reference sequence). The CDR3 loop spans 15 amino acids. Trimming removed 4 bases from V and 5 bases from J; junction bases left unmatched: 7.

The V and J genes are TRBV18 and TRBJ1-1, with 7 bases lining up with TRBD1. The CDR3 consists of 15 residues. Trimming removed 5 bases from V and 0 bases from J; junction bases left unmatched: 6. Germline CDR1 KGHSH, CDR2 LQKENI. The CDR3 sequence is CASSSTTGLNTEAFF. CDR3 bases: TGTGCCAGCTCATCGACGACAGGGCTGAACACTGAAGCTTTCTTT.

The chain is built from TRBV11-3 and TRBJ1-1; weak D call: TRBD1 (5 bases). The CDR3 has 14 amino acids. Germline loops: CDR1 SGHNT, CDR2 YENEEA. V lost 3 bases and J 5 bases, leaving 13 bases between the germline ends. The CDR3 loop reads CASSLFGAGTEAFF. CDR3 DNA sequence: TGTGCCAGCAGCTTGTTCGGGGCGGGGACTGAAGCTTTCTTT. Full variable domain (remainder filled in from reference TRBV11-3 and TRBJ1-1): EAGVVQSPRYKIIEKKQPVAFWCNPISGHNTLYWYLQNLGQGPELLIRYENEEAVDDSQLPKDRFSAERLKGVDSTLKIQPAELGDSAVYLCASSLFGAGTEAFFGQGTRLTVV.

The chain is built from TRBV9 and TRBJ2-7, with D possibly being TRBD2 (6 bases). The CDR3 is 16 amino acids. CDR1 and CDR2 from the germline V gene are SGDLS and YYNGEE. V dropped 3 bases and J dropped 3 bases, with 19 bases sitting between them. As DNA, the CDR3 is TGTGCCAGCAGCGGGACCCCGGGAGAGGGATTCTACGAGCAGTACTTC. Protein product: CASSGTPGEGFYEQYF.

This clone appeared once. The V gene is TRBV6-4, the J gene TRBJ2-1, with 9 positions matching TRBD1. The ends lost 4 bases at V and 7 bases at J; junction bases unmatched: 8. Germline CDR1 and CDR2: MRHNA and SNTAGT. The CDR3 spans 15 residues. The CDR3 reads CASSGLGTGKNEQFF. CDR3 DNA sequence: TGTGCCAGCAGTGGTCTCGGGACAGGGAAGAATGAGCAGTTCTTC.

This clone was seen just once. As DNA, the CDR3 is TGTGCCAGCAGCTCCCTTGGTGTGGCGGGGGAGACCCAGTACTTC. Protein product: CASSSLGVAGETQYF. V is TRBV5-8 and J is TRBJ2-5, with D perhaps TRBD2 (6 bases). Per the germline V gene, CDR1 is SGHTS and CDR2 is YDEGEE. This CDR3 has 15 residues. The V gene lost 3 bases and the J gene lost 5 bases, with 17 bases spanning the gap.

V is TRBV7-2 and J is TRBJ1-5; D is uncertain. This CDR3 region has 14 residues. Germline V gives CDR1 SGHTA, CDR2 FQGNSA. The V and J ends lost 1 base and 6 bases respectively, with 10 bases between them. The CDR3 DNA follows: TGTGCCAGCAGCTTAGGACAATTGGGTCAGCCCCAGCATTTT. Translation: CASSLGQLGQPQHF. Complete variable domain (other parts from reference TRBV7-2 and TRBJ1-5): GAGVSQSPSNKVTEKGKDVELRCDPISGHTALYWYRQSLGQGLEFLIYFQGNSAPDKSGLPSDRFSAERTGGSVSTLTIQRTQQEDSAVYLCASSLGQLGQPQHFGDGTRLSIL.

The rearrangement links TRBV6-6 to TRBJ2-3; 10 positions match TRBD2. Germline V CDR1 and CDR2: MNHNY, SVGAGI (reference sequence). CDR3 size: 16 residues. Losses at the gene ends were 6 bases for V and 4 bases for J; bases not matched to a gene: 10. The CDR3 DNA sequence: TGTGCCAGCAGAGCCCAGCGGGGGGGCGGGTCAGATACGCAGTATTTT. Protein: CASRAQRGGGSDTQYF.

This chain joins TRBV7-8 and TRBJ2-2, with a tentative D call TRBD2 (6 bases). The CDR3 totals 15 residues. Germline lookup yields CDR1 SGHVS and CDR2 FQNEAQ. V was cut by 3 bases and J by 7 bases, with 15 bases left in between. CDR3 DNA: TGTGCCAGCAGCTTGACTAGTTCCCAGCACGGGGAGCTGTTTTTT. This sequence encodes CASSLTSSQHGELFF.

The gene calls are TRBV7-8 and TRBJ1-4; D gene unclear. Trimming stripped 3 bases from V and 8 bases from J, with 19 bases between. Germline V lookup: CDR1 SGHVS, CDR2 FQNEAQ. This CDR3 spans 16 amino acids. The CDR3 spells CASSLSWVSGNEKLFF. The CDR3 DNA reads as TGTGCCAGCAGCTTGAGTTGGGTGAGCGGGAACGAAAAACTGTTTTTT.

The chain is built from TRBV10-3 and TRBJ1-2; 8 bases are a match to TRBD1. V shed 6 bases and J 6 bases; nucleotides not matched to a gene: 6. Germline V gene lookup returns CDR1 ENHRY and CDR2 SYGVKD. This CDR3 is 13 amino acids long. The CDR3 sequence: CAISAGGADGYTF. As DNA, the CDR3 is TGTGCCATCAGCGCAGGGGGCGCAGATGGCTACACCTTC.

The J gene is TRBJ1-6, the V gene TRBV19, with D possibly TRBD1 on 6 matching bases. Looked up from germline, CDR1 is LNHDA and CDR2 is SQIVND (reference sequence). This CDR3 contains 16 residues. The germline V and J ends were trimmed by 5 bases and 11 bases, with 22 bases remaining between them. The DNA of the CDR3 is TGTGCCAGTAGTTTGGACAGTTCGGGTATGGGCGCACCCCTCCACTTT. Amino acid sequence: CASSLDSSGMGAPLHF.

The chain combines TRBV28 with TRBJ1-3; D perhaps matches TRBD1 (5 bases). V was cut by 5 bases and J by 0 bases, with 17 bases left in between. Looked up from germline, CDR1 is MDHEN and CDR2 is SYDVKM. The CDR3 is 17 amino acids. The CDR3: CASSTTGGILSGNTIYF. The CDR3 nucleotides read TGTGCCAGCAGTACTACAGGTGGCATCCTCTCTGGAAACACCATATATTTT.

The rearrangement links TRBV30 to TRBJ2-3; possible D gene TRBD1, 5 bases. The CDR3 loop spans 13 amino acids. Per the germline V gene, CDR1 is GTSNPN and CDR2 is SVGIG (reference sequence). Deletions cut 4 bases from V and 3 bases from J, with 11 bases between. This CDR3 reads CAWIGAGTDTQYF. The CDR3 DNA is TGTGCCTGGATTGGGGCAGGGACAGATACGCAGTATTTT.

The gene calls are TRBV30 and TRBJ1-5, with D hard to call. CDR1 and CDR2 from the germline V gene are GTSNPN and SVGIG (reference sequence). The CDR3 spans 13 residues. V lost 1 base and J lost 0, with 4 bases in between. This CDR3 reads CAWSGLSNQPQHF. DNA of the CDR3: TGTGCCTGGAGTGGACTTAGCAATCAGCCCCAGCATTTT. Using reference TRBV30 and TRBJ1-5 for the parts outside the CDR3, the full variable domain is SQTIHQWPATLVQPVGSPLSLECTVEGTSNPNLYWYRQAAGRGLQLLFYSVGIGQISSEVPQNLSASRPQDRQFILSSKKLLLSDSGFYLCAWSGLSNQPQHFGDGTRLSIL.

This chain joins TRBV5-1 and TRBJ1-6, with TRBD1 matching 8 bases. V shed 3 bases and J 5 bases; nucleotides not matched to a gene: 7. This CDR3 has 16 residues. Germline-derived CDR1 and CDR2 are SGHRS and YFSETQ. The CDR3 loop reads CASSWTSGGDNSPLHF. In nucleotides, the CDR3 is TGCGCCAGCAGCTGGACTTCAGGGGGCGATAATTCACCCCTCCACTTT.

V usage is TRBV7-2 and J usage is TRBJ2-7; a possible D gene is TRBD1 (5 bases). Per the germline V gene, CDR1 is SGHTA and CDR2 is FQGNSA. V was trimmed by 2 bases and J by 4 bases, leaving 12 bases between them. CDR3 length: 14 amino acids. CDR3 protein: CASSLQGPLYEQYF. The CDR3 DNA sequence: TGTGCCAGCAGCTTACAGGGCCCCCTTTACGAGCAGTACTTC.

The gene calls are TRBV3-1 (or the pseudogene TRBV3-2) and TRBJ1-3, with a weak D call TRBD1 (6 bases). V was shortened by 1 base and J by 1 base, with 14 bases between the two germline ends. The length of the CDR3 is 17 residues. Germline V gives CDR1 LGHDT, CDR2 YNNKEL (reference sequence). CDR3 residues: CASSQVAGGFSGNTIYF. Written as DNA, the CDR3 is TGTGCCAGCAGCCAAGTAGCGGGGGGCTTTTCTGGAAACACCATATATTTT.

This chain uses TRBV21-1 with TRBJ2-7; the table's D call, TRBD2, has no DNA check behind it. TRBV21-1 is a pseudogene. CDR3 size: 12 residues. The CDR3 loop is CANFSPGTTEYV. The CDR3 nucleotides read TGTGCCAACTTCTCACCAGGGACTACGGAGTACGTC.

The J gene is TRBJ1-2, the V gene TRBV6-6; possible D gene TRBD1, 5 bases. Germline CDR1 reads MNHNY; CDR2 reads SVGAGI (reference sequence). The V end lost 2 bases, the J end lost 3 bases, and 7 bases lay between the germline ends. The CDR3 runs 13 residues. In nucleotides, the CDR3 is TGTGCCAGCAGTTACGGGGCGGACTATGGCTACACCTTC. Protein sequence: CASSYGADYGYTF.

The gene calls are TRBV2 and TRBJ2-1, with 9 positions matching TRBD2. The V gene's germline CDR1 is SNHLY and CDR2 FYNNEI. The CDR3 loop spans 14 amino acids. Losses at the gene ends were 7 bases for V and 6 bases for J; bases not matched to a gene: 7. The CDR3 nucleotides read TGTGCCAGCAATCGGGCGCGGGGGGGCAATGAGCAGTTCTTC. Amino acids: CASNRARGGNEQFF. The full variable domain, in which reference TRBV2 and TRBJ2-1 provide the parts outside the CDR3, is EPEVTQTPSHQVTQMGQEVILRCVPISNHLYFYWYRQILGQKVEFLVSFYNNEISEKSEIFDDQFSVERPDGSNFTLKIRSTKLEDSAMYFCASNRARGGNEQFFGPGTRLTVL.

The gene calls are TRBV6-6 and TRBJ2-3, with 11 nucleotides matching TRBD1. The germline V gene has CDR1 MNHNY and CDR2 SVGAGI (reference sequence). V lost 4 bases to trimming and J lost 4 bases; unmatched junction nucleotides: 1. CDR3 length equals 14 residues. This CDR3 is CASSLGQGADTQYF. The DNA of the CDR3 is TGTGCCAGCAGTTTGGGACAGGGGGCAGATACGCAGTATTTT.

V and J are TRBV3-1 (or the pseudogene TRBV3-2) and TRBJ1-1; possible D gene TRBD1, 6 bases. Germline V lookup: CDR1 LGHDT, CDR2 YNNKEL (reference sequence). The CDR3 totals 16 residues. V lost 5 bases and J lost 6, with 22 bases in between. The DNA of the CDR3 is TGTGCCAGCAGCGCTCAAGTGGGGGCAGCCGCAGCTGAAGCTTTCTTT. Encoded protein: CASSAQVGAAAAEAFF.

In the case of this clone: The sample has other DNA sequences that encode this CDR3 too. This chain uses TRBV6-6 with TRBJ1-1; D possibly corresponds to TRBD1 (5 bases). The ends were cut back, 0 bases at V and 3 bases at J, with 8 bases in the middle. Germline V gives CDR1 MNHNY, CDR2 SVGAGI (reference sequence). The CDR3 loop spans 14 amino acids. CDR3 DNA sequence: TGTGCCAGCAGTTACTCGGGCAGGGACACTGAAGCTTTCTTT. Its protein is CASSYSGRDTEAFF.

The chain employs TRBV7-9 and TRBJ1-2; the D gene is possibly TRBD1 (5 bases). This CDR3 has 16 amino acids. The germline V and J ends were trimmed by 4 bases and 2 bases, with 17 bases remaining between them. Germline CDR1 is SEHNR and CDR2 is FQNEAQ (reference sequence). The CDR3 sequence is CASSYRTTQKNYGYTF. The CDR3 nucleotides read TGTGCCAGCAGCTACAGGACAACCCAAAAAAACTATGGCTACACCTTC.

The chain carries TRBV5-4 and TRBJ1-2, with a tentative D call TRBD1 (5 bases). Trimming took 1 base from V and 6 from J, leaving 25 bases between them. Germline assignment: CDR1 SGHNT and CDR2 YYREEE (reference sequence). The CDR3 is 18 residues long. For the CDR3, the DNA is TGTGCCAGCAGCTTGTTAAACAGGAAGGATTCTCGTGCGGATGGCTACACCTTC. Translation: CASSLLNRKDSRADGYTF.

The chain is built from TRBV6-1 and TRBJ2-7; 10 bases line up with TRBD1. The trim removed 2 bases at V and 5 bases at J, leaving 6 bases unmatched. The CDR3 sequence is 15 residues long. Germline V gene sequence: CDR1 MNHNS, CDR2 SASEGT. The CDR3: CASSEPGQGYHEQYV. In DNA, the CDR3 is TGTGCCAGCAGTGAACCGGGACAGGGGTATCACGAGCAGTACGTC.

This chain connects TRBV5-4 to TRBJ1-3; a possible D gene is TRBD1 (5 bases). V gave up 3 bases and J gave up 4 bases, with 20 bases separating them. CDR1 and CDR2 from the germline V gene are SGHNT and YYREEE (reference sequence). This CDR3 spans 17 amino acids. DNA for the CDR3: TGTGCCAGCAGCTCAACCTCCGGAGGGGTAAAGGGAAACACCATATATTTT. It yields the protein CASSSTSGGVKGNTIYF.

V is TRBV9 and J is TRBJ1-4; D is unresolved. CDR1 is SGDLS and CDR2 is YYNGEE in the germline V gene. The CDR3 is 13 amino acids. V was clipped by 0 bases and J by 8 bases, with 8 bases between them. The CDR3 region has the DNA TGTGCCAGCAGCGTAGCAGAGGGAGAAAAACTGTTTTTT. The encoded protein is CASSVAEGEKLFF.

The chain joins TRBV7-2 to TRBJ1-6; no definite D call. CDR3 length: 14 residues. Trimming left V 1 base short and J 7 bases short, with 8 bases between. Germline lookup yields CDR1 SGHTA and CDR2 FQGNSA. CDR3 protein: CASSLEQFNSPLHF. The DNA for the CDR3 is TGTGCCAGCAGCTTAGAACAGTTCAATTCACCCCTCCACTTT.